This paragraph covers one T cell receptor beta chain sequence. Using immunoSEQ multiplex PCR, the repertoire was profiled, and TCRdb retains in-frame clones only, with some absent. The sample gives a few million clones, approximately 92% of which show up once; about 0.13% is in the top ten. The sample comes from a study of shared clonotypes between healthy human individuals. The ends were cut back, 2 bases at V and 0 bases at J, with 8 bases in the middle. CDR1 is SGHDT, CDR2 YYEEEE, per germline. CDR3 length equals 15 residues. A CD45RA+ naive subset and a CD45RA-negative memory subset were split from CD4+ cells.

Sequences were obtained from naive CD4+ T cells sorted from blood. As for subset: CD45RA+ positively selected. The TCR originated in a man between 18 and 35 years old in good health. The chain combines TRBV5-6 with TRBJ1-4, with D maybe TRBD1 (5 bases). CDR3 DNA: TGTGCCAGCAGCTTAGGAGGGGCAACTAATGAAAAACTGTTTTTT. As protein: CASSLGGATNEKLFF.